The source of this T cell receptor beta chain is a study of T cell responses to AZD1222 COVID-19 vaccine. Regarding the study as a whole: When two AZD1222 doses had been given, Spike-specific TCR breadth and depth rose. The study reported that nearly half of spike-specific TCRs target unmutated variant regions. CD4 TCRs associated with vaccination spanned spike, dominating at 160-218 and 743-854. Of the AZD1222 recipients, only 5 or 6 were seropositive at baseline.

V was shortened by 6 bases and J by 7 bases, with 16 bases between the two germline ends. This CDR3 spans 14 amino acids. Germline loops: CDR1 SNHLY, CDR2 FYNNEI. As to this clone: Its antigen remains unknown.

TCRdb's copy holds only in-frame clones and misses some; the assay was immunoSEQ multiplex PCR. The table has over 110,000 clones, 93% seen once. The receptor comes from an adult in good health. The sequences come from peripheral blood, collected on day 0 of AZD1222 vaccination. The gene calls are TRBV2 and TRBJ1-5; possible D gene TRBD1, 5 bases. CDR3 sequence reads: CASRGGWQNQPQHF. The CDR3 nucleotides read TGTGCCAGCAGGGGGGGGTGGCAGAACCAGCCCCAGCATTTT. The full variable domain, with the rest looked up from reference TRBV2 and TRBJ1-5, is EPEVTQTPSHQVTQMGQEVILRCVPISNHLYFYWYRQILGQKVEFLVSFYNNEISEKSEIFDDQFSVERPDGSNFTLKIRSTKLEDSAMYFCASRGGWQNQPQHFGDGTRLSIL.